Sequencing of this T cell receptor (beta chain) was carried out in a study of T cells after yellow fever vaccination. The CDR3 loop spans 17 amino acids. V lost 0 bases and J lost 0, with 13 bases in between. From germline, CDR1 is MNHEY and CDR2 SVGAGI. This clonotype has just a few counts. TCRdb passed the 5' RACE reads through MiXCR, listing each CDR3 protein once. The data hold fewer than 400,000 distinct CDR3 sequences, with about 10% observed a single time. The chain has TRBV6-5 and TRBJ2-3; no definite D call. This receptor was obtained from a man in his late teens or twenties who received the YFV17D yellow fever vaccine. Specimen: CD4+ T cells sorted from PBMCs, collected 45 days after the yellow fever booster vaccination. CDR3 region: CASSYSFLYSSTDTQYF. The CDR3 region has the DNA TGTGCCAGCAGTTACTCGTTCCTTTACTCAAGCACAGATACGCAGTATTTT.